This is a list of T cell receptor beta chains from one sample in a study of blood T cells in healthy people across ages. Each CDR3 protein gets one entry after TCRdb re-called the 5' RACE reads with MiXCR. Found here are about 770,000 distinct CDR3 sequences, around two fifths of them singletons; the top ten hold about 21%. Material for sequencing was blood. The receptors come from a man aged 55 to 70 in good health. CDR3s include the opening cysteine and the closing phenylalanine or tryptophan. The D gene is left open where the match is weak. Not every row has a clone size; where given, it reads once, few, many or a size class.

J gene | D gene | V gene | clone size | CDR3 DNA | CDR3 protein
TRBJ2-7 | . | TRBV5-5 | . | TGTGCCAGCAGCGGGGAACAGGGCCACTACGAGCAGTACTTC | CASSGEQGHYEQYF
TRBJ1-5 | . | TRBV7-2 | . | TGTGCCAGCAGCTTAGAAGGGGCCAGCAATCAGCCCCAGCATTTT | CASSLEGASNQPQHF
TRBJ2-7 | TRBD1 | TRBV11-1 | few | TGTGCCAGCAGCGTCGGCCGGGACAGGGGCTCCTACGAGCAGTACTTC | CASSVGRDRGSYEQYF
TRBJ2-3 | . | TRBV5-1 | . | TGCGCCAGCAGCCGGGCAGGGGTTATAGATACGCAGTATTTT | CASSRAGVIDTQYF
TRBJ2-1 | . | TRBV6-5 | . | TGTGCCAGCAGTTACGCGGGGACGTCGAACAATGAGCAGTTCTTC | CASSYAGTSNNEQFF
TRBJ2-3 | . | TRBV20-1 | . | TGCAGTGCTACCAACCCCAGAAGAAACACAGATACGCAGTATTTT | CSATNPRRNTDTQYF
TRBJ2-3 | . | TRBV20-1 | few | TGCAGTGCTAGAGATGAGGGGGGAAGTACAGATACGCAGTATTTT | CSARDEGGSTDTQYF
TRBJ2-3 | . | TRBV20-1 | few | TGCAGTGCTAGAGGTGGAACGGGAGTTACGCAGTATTTT | CSARGGTGVTQYF
TRBJ2-5 | . | TRBV20-1 | few | TGCAGCGCCGCCATCTTTCAAGAGACCCAGTACTTC | CSAAIFQETQYF
TRBJ2-7 | TRBD2 | TRBV6-1 | few | TGTGCCAGCAGGCCCGGGACTAGCGGGGACTACGAGCAGTACTTC | CASRPGTSGDYEQYF
TRBJ2-5 | . | TRBV4-1 | few | TGCGCCAGCAGCCCGATTTCTGGTAGGGGCCAAGAGACCCAGTACTTC | CASSPISGRGQETQYF
TRBJ2-5 | TRBD2 | TRBV7-8 | . | TGTGCCAGCAGCTCAACCCCCCCCGGGACTAGGCGAGAGACCCAGTACTTC | CASSSTPPGTRRETQYF
TRBJ2-7 | TRBD1 | TRBV29-1 | . | TGCAGCTTCGGGACAGACCGTGACGAGCAGTACTTC | CSFGTDRDEQYF
TRBJ2-7 | . | TRBV6-5 | . | TGTGCCACCCAGGGTGGACTATCCTACGAGCAGTACTTC | CATQGGLSYEQYF
TRBJ1-1 | . | TRBV6-5 | . | TGTGCCAGCAGTTACTCGACGAGCCGCCGTAACACTGAAGCTTTCTTT | CASSYSTSRRNTEAFF
TRBJ2-7 | . | TRBV5-4 | . | TGTGCCAGCAGTTTGCCCACTAGAAGCCACTCCTACGAGCAGTACTTC | CASSLPTRSHSYEQYF
TRBJ1-6 | . | TRBV6-5 | . | TGTGCCAGCAGTTACAGTAATTCACCCCTCCACTTT | CASSYSNSPLHF
TRBJ2-1 | TRBD1 | TRBV3-1 | few | TGTGCCAGCAGCTGGACTCGGGACAGTGTTGAGCAGTTCTTC | CASSWTRDSVEQFF
TRBJ1-2 | . | TRBV5-1 | . | TGCGCCAGCAGCTTGGAGTCAGCTAACTATGGCTACACCTTC | CASSLESANYGYTF
TRBJ1-2 | . | TRBV2 | few | TGTGCCACCGCAGGGAGTATCTTCTATGGCTACACCTTC | CATAGSIFYGYTF
TRBJ2-1 | . | TRBV7-2 | few | TGTGCCAGCAGCTTTGGACTCTCCCTCAATGAGCAGTTCTTC | CASSFGLSLNEQFF
TRBJ2-5 | TRBD1 | TRBV28 | . | TGTGCCAGCAGTACCAGAACAGGGGTACGAGAGACCCAGTACTTC | CASSTRTGVRETQYF
TRBJ2-7 | . | TRBV5-6 | . | TGTACCAGCAGCTTGGCCCGGGCTTCACAGTACTTC | CTSSLARASQYF
TRBJ2-7 | TRBD1 | TRBV20-1 | . | TGCAGTGCCACCGGACAGGGGGCTTTTTCCTACGAGCAGTACTTC | CSATGQGAFSYEQYF
TRBJ2-1 | . | TRBV9 | . | TGTGCCAGCAGCATCCGCGAGAGGGGCCATGAGCAGTTCTTC | CASSIRERGHEQFF
TRBJ1-2 | TRBD1 | TRBV5-1 | . | TGCGCCAGCAGCCGGGGTGGAGGGGGCGCAGATGGCTACACCTTC | CASSRGGGGADGYTF
TRBJ1-1 | TRBD1 | TRBV19 | once | TGTGCCAGTAGTATAGTGGTACAGGGGTGGAACACTGAAGCTTTCTTT | CASSIVVQGWNTEAFF
TRBJ1-5 | TRBD1 | TRBV2 | few | TGTGCCAGCAGGACAGGGGCCCACAATCAGCCCCAGCATTTT | CASRTGAHNQPQHF